The 17 T cell receptor beta chains below come from one sample, sequenced in a study of T cell responses to AZD1222 COVID-19 vaccine. Generated by immunoSEQ multiplex PCR, the TCRdb table keeps only in-frame clones and is missing some. The sample carries about 130,000 clones, approximately 93% recorded once. Material: peripheral blood, obtained on day 0 of AZD1222 vaccination. The receptors here all came from an adult in good health.

This clone was recorded only once. The rearrangement joins TRBV27 to TRBJ2-4; 10 nucleotides line up with TRBD1. This CDR3 contains 14 residues. Germline CDR1 and CDR2: MNHEY and SMNVEV (reference sequence). After removal of 3 bases from V and 7 bases from J, the junction contained 3 bases not matched to a gene. CDR3 amino acids: CASSLTGGANIQYF. The DNA of the CDR3 is TGTGCCAGCAGTTTGACAGGGGGCGCGAACATTCAGTACTTC.

The chain has TRBV28 and TRBJ2-7; maybe TRBD1 (6 bases). This CDR3 is built from 15 residues. The ends were cut back, 1 base at V and 4 bases at J, with 14 bases in the middle. The germline V gene encodes CDR1 MDHEN and CDR2 SYDVKM. The CDR3 here is CASSLFSPGQYEQYF. In DNA form, the CDR3 reads TGTGCCAGCAGTTTATTCTCCCCGGGACAATACGAGCAGTACTTC.

The V gene is TRBV6-5, the J gene TRBJ2-7; 9 bases map to TRBD1. Germline assignment: CDR1 MNHEY and CDR2 SVGAGI. The CDR3 consists of 14 residues. V was pared by 2 bases and J by 6 bases, with 5 bases of the junction left unmatched. The CDR3 loop is CASSYVGQGVEQYF. The CDR3 nucleotides are TGTGCCAGCAGTTACGTGGGACAGGGAGTCGAGCAGTACTTC.

This chain links TRBV3-1 (or the pseudogene TRBV3-2) with TRBJ2-4; a weak D match, TRBD1 (8 bases). CDR3 size: 16 residues. Germline-derived CDR1 and CDR2 are LGHDT and YNNKEL (reference sequence). V was trimmed by 4 bases and J by 7 bases, leaving 20 bases between them. CDR3 DNA sequence: TGTGCCAGCAGCCTACAGGGGGGAGGGGGCCGGAACATTCAGTACTTC. It translates to CASSLQGGGGRNIQYF.

The genes are TRBV7-9 and TRBJ1-2; D is possibly TRBD1 (5 bases). CDR1 SEHNR and CDR2 FQNEAQ come from the germline V gene (reference sequence). CDR3 length: 13 residues. The ends were cut back, 5 bases at V and 4 bases at J, with 11 bases in the middle. This chain's CDR3 is CASSPVTAYGYTF. The CDR3 DNA reads TGTGCCAGCAGCCCGGTGACAGCCTATGGCTACACCTTC.

The chain is built from TRBV30 and TRBJ2-1; D is possibly TRBD2 (6 bases). V lost 5 bases to trimming and J lost 0 bases, with 11 bases between them. The length of the CDR3 is 14 residues. Germline loops: CDR1 GTSNPN, CDR2 SVGIG (reference sequence). The CDR3 protein is CAWGYGSSYNEQFF. CDR3 DNA: TGTGCCTGGGGGTACGGGAGCTCCTACAATGAGCAGTTCTTC.

This chain links TRBV18 with TRBJ2-5; D is unresolved. Germline V gene data show CDR1 as KGHSH and CDR2 as LQKENI. This CDR3 is 13 amino acids long. The V end was cut by 3 bases, the J end by 5 bases, with 10 bases between. The CDR3 bases are TGTGCCAGCTCACCCGGCGCGTTTGAGACCCAGTACTTC. Encoded protein: CASSPGAFETQYF.

This clone has a single count. The rearrangement joins TRBV19 to TRBJ1-4, with D possibly TRBD1 on 5 matching bases. CDR3 length: 14 amino acids. The V gene's germline CDR1 is LNHDA and CDR2 SQIVND (reference sequence). The V gene lost 11 bases and the J gene lost 4 bases, with 17 bases spanning the gap. The CDR3 loop is CARGGFPDNEKLFF. The CDR3 DNA follows: TGTGCCCGGGGGGGGTTCCCGGATAATGAAAAACTGTTTTTT. Drawing the rest from reference TRBV19 and TRBJ1-4, the complete variable domain is DGGITQSPKYLFRKEGQNVTLSCEQNLNHDAMYWYRQDPGQGLRLIYYSQIVNDFQKGDIAEGYSVSREKKESFPLTVTSAQKNPTAFYLCARGGFPDNEKLFFGSGTQLSVL.

The V gene is TRBV7-3, the J gene TRBJ2-2; 7 positions match TRBD2. The V segment lost 2 bases and the J segment 5 bases; nucleotides outside the gene matches: 8. CDR1 is SGHTA and CDR2 is FQGTGA in the germline V gene. The CDR3 is made up of 16 amino acids. The CDR3 nucleotides are TGTGCCAGCAGCTTAGGGCCGGCTAGCGGAACCGGGGAGCTGTTTTTT. It codes for CASSLGPASGTGELFF.

V gene TRBV6-5 combines with J gene TRBJ2-2, with 8 bases aligning to TRBD1. V shed 10 bases, J shed 8 bases, and the junction held 12 bases outside the gene matches. The germline CDR1 and CDR2 sequences are MNHEY and SVGAGI. This CDR3 is 14 amino acids long. The CDR3 DNA reads TGTGCCAATGGGACAGGTTACCCTTCGGGGGAGCTGTTTTTT. Translating it yields CANGTGYPSGELFF.

V and J are TRBV29-1 and TRBJ1-2; D remains unclear. Germline lookup yields CDR1 SQVTM and CDR2 ANQGSEA. V lost 6 bases, J lost 7 bases, and 15 bases lay in between. This CDR3 is 12 amino acids long. CDR3 nucleotide sequence: TGCAGCGTACTCGCAGAGAGTAGTGGCTACACCTTC. As protein: CSVLAESSGYTF.

J is TRBJ2-7 and V is TRBV27, with TRBD1 identical over 7 bases. The CDR3 sequence is 17 residues long. Germline trimming cut 3 bases from V and 0 bases from J; bases unmatched to any gene: 11. Per the germline V gene, CDR1 is MNHEY and CDR2 is SMNVEV (reference sequence). CDR3 amino acids: CASSFYPGTANSYEQYF. In DNA, the CDR3 is TGTGCCAGCAGTTTTTATCCCGGGACAGCGAACTCCTACGAGCAGTACTTC.

This sequence joins TRBV4-1 and TRBJ1-5; D may be TRBD1 (6 bases). There are 16 residues in the CDR3. Trimming stripped 2 bases from V and 4 bases from J, with 15 bases between. Germline lookup yields CDR1 MGHRA and CDR2 YSYEKL. DNA of the CDR3: TGCGCCAGCAGCCAATTACCGACAGGTGAAAATCAGCCCCAGCATTTT. It translates to CASSQLPTGENQPQHF.

This clone was seen once. V gene TRBV28 combines with J gene TRBJ1-3; TRBD1 aligns across 9 bases. Germline loops: CDR1 MDHEN, CDR2 SYDVKM. The J segment lost 12 bases and the V segment lost 11 bases, leaving 14 bases of the junction unmatched. The CDR3 has 13 residues. As DNA, the CDR3 is TGTGCCGCCGGACGGACAGGGGTCTTCGGCATATATTTT. Its protein is CAAGRTGVFGIYF.

This chain connects TRBV19 to TRBJ2-1, with 9 bases lining up with TRBD1. The V and J ends lost 10 bases and 9 bases, in that order; junction bases with no gene match: 7. The CDR3 is made up of 12 amino acids. Per the germline V gene, CDR1 is LNHDA and CDR2 is SQIVND (reference sequence). As DNA, the CDR3 is TGTGCCACCCGGGACAGGGAACCTGAGCAGTTCTTC. Residues: CATRDREPEQFF.

Regarding this clone: The junction shows a germline mismatch at one end, possibly a read error. This chain uses TRBV7-7 with TRBJ2-3; D is perhaps TRBD2 (6 bases). CDR3 length: 15 amino acids. CDR1 is SSHAT and CDR2 is FNYEAQ in the germline V gene (reference sequence). As DNA, the CDR3 is TGTGCTAGCAGCTTGACTAGTGTTAGCACAGATACGCAGTATTTT. This codes for CASSLTSVSTDTQYF.

The rearrangement uses TRBV28 and TRBJ2-5; 8 positions match TRBD1. The CDR3 loop spans 13 amino acids. Germline V gene sequence: CDR1 MDHEN, CDR2 SYDVKM. Losses at the gene ends were 5 bases for V and 4 bases for J; bases not matched to a gene: 3. Here the CDR3 reads CASSPRGPETQYF. In DNA, the CDR3 is TGTGCCAGCAGTCCCAGGGGGCCAGAGACCCAGTACTTC.